Sequencing of this T cell receptor beta chain was carried out in a study of graft-versus-host responses after intestinal transplantation (TCRdb year 2021). About the full investigation: The transplants that recipients received were multivisceral, liver-intestinal, or isolated intestinal. All recipients received anti-thymocyte globulin induction followed by maintenance tacrolimus and steroids for approximately 3 years. Graft-versus-host and host-versus-graft alloreactive T cell clones were tracked in the graft, circulation and bone marrow after intestinal transplantation using bulk TCR-beta CDR3 sequencing. To identify alloreactive clones, pre-transplant mixed lymphocyte reaction products were sequenced and compared with unstimulated pre-transplant donor and recipient T cells. A cohort of around 25 intestinal transplant recipients, including one retransplant, was enrolled, and a few patients lacking pretransplant specimens were excluded. A peak of at least 4% donor T cells among recipient peripheral blood mononuclear cells was the definition used for donor T cell macrochimerism. Rather than going through the commercial service, samples from a few later patients were sequenced in-house on an Illumina MiSeq and processed with MiXCR. Overall study results and their limits: The conclusions were limited by the relatively low number and heterogeneity of the intestinal transplant patients. Early after transplant, peak levels of circulating GvH clones were found to be associated with declines in HvG clones. GvH clones turned up in recipient bone marrow, with some appearing earlier in ileal mucosa or blood, a pattern consistent with an intestinal mucosal origin. High GvH to HvG T cell clonal ratios were observed in the allografts of patients with donor T cell macrochimerism.

Points on this clone: There is no known antigen for this receptor. Per-nucleotide qualities are absent, and no much larger clonotype sits a single base away.

The CDR3, from cysteine to phenylalanine, totals 14 residues. CDR3 DNA only is kept here, 42 bases in frame from base 1. Trimming at the junction amounts to 6 bases on V and 3 bases on J, and the germline ends lie 15 bases apart. Per the germline V gene, MNHNS is the CDR1 and SASEGT is the CDR2. Library method: the immunoSEQ multiplex PCR assay. Adaptive Biotechnologies carried out high-throughput TCR-beta CDR3 sequencing of genomic DNA for most patients. On the authors' methods: TCR sequencing data were retrieved from Adaptive's ImmunoSEQ software for 15 to 20 patients, whereas a few other patients were processed with MiXCR and VDJtools. CDR3 nucleotide sequences shared between donor and recipient were removed because their origin could not be assigned. To count as alloreactive, a clone needed at least 2-fold expansion over unstimulated cells and a minimum CFSE-low frequency of 0.002% (template counts) or 0.001% (read counts). Clones were considered mappable if detected in sequenced pre-transplant spleen, lymph node, or MLR CFSE-low populations of the donor or recipient. Cumulative frequency of alloreactive clones was calculated as a percentage of all sequences weighted by copy number. Held by TCRdb, this immuneACCESS table contains in-frame sequences only and omits some clones. Under half of the omission traces to an unresolved V gene where checked; the cause of the rest is unknown. The DNA was the basis for D and trimming; V, J and clone size are from that table. The sample table shows approximately 10,000 clones, and roughly 90% are seen once. Under 6.5% of the sample rests with the top ten.

Dithiothreitol, EDTA incubations and collagenase D digestion were used to isolate intraepithelial and lamina propria lymphocytes from graft specimens. Serial intestinal graft biopsy specimens collected up to 600 days after transplant underwent bulk TCR-beta sequencing. Recombination linked TRBV6-1 to TRBJ2-7, with TRBD2 tentatively as D gene (5 bases match). The source material was ileum tissue, sampled roughly 110 weeks after intestinal transplantation. The TCR originated in a human patient who received an intestinal transplant, so some T cells may come from the graft donor. The nucleotide sequence is given as TGTGCCAGCAGACCACTGCGGACTCACTACGAGCAGTACTTC. Translated, this gives CASRPLRTHYEQYF.